This T cell receptor beta chain was documented in a study of vaccination and CD4 T cells after COVID-19. Turning to this clonotype: The antigen remains unidentified.

Sequencing of cultured CD4+ T cell DNA used the Oncomine TCR Beta short-read assay. The source of extracted genomic DNA was cultured CD4+ T cells. TCRdb recomputed calls from the PCR reads with MiXCR, one row per CDR3 protein. There are 15,000 or so distinct CDR3 sequences in the sample; less than 70% occur only once, and 9.5% to 13% lies in the top ten. Germline-derived CDR1 and CDR2 are SNHLY and FYNNEI. The V end was cut by 6 bases, the J end by 2 bases, with 11 bases between. The CDR3 runs to 13 residues. Stated treatment: roughly 11-day PBMC culture with coronavirus spike peptide pools or control peptides (ViraFEST assay).

The TCR sequence derives from a human donor who had recovered from COVID-19. Sequenced here: CD4+ T cells from blood, cultured in vitro, sampled before SARS-CoV-2 vaccination. The chain uses TRBV2 and TRBJ2-7; D is tentatively TRBD1 or TRBD2 (5 bases each). The CDR3 is CASSLQEAYEQYF. In DNA form, the CDR3 reads TGTGCCAGCAGCCTACAGGAGGCCTACGAGCAGTACTTC.